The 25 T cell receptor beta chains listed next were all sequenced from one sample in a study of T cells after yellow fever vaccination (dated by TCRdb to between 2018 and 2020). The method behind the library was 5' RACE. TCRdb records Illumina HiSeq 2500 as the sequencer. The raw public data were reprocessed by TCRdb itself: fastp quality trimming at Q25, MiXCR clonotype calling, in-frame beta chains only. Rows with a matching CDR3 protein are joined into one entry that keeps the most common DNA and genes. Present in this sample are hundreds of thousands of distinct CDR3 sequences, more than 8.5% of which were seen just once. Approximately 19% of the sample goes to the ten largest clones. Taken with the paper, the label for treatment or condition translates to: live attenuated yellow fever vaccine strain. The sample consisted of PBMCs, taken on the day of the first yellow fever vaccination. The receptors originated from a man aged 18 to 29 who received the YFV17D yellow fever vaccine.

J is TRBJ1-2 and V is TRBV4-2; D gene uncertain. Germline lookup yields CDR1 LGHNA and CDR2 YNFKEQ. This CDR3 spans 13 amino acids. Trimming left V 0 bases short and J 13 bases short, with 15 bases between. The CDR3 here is CASSQEAGPAGTF. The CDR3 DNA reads TGTGCCAGCAGCCAAGAGGCGGGTCCAGCTGGCACCTTC.

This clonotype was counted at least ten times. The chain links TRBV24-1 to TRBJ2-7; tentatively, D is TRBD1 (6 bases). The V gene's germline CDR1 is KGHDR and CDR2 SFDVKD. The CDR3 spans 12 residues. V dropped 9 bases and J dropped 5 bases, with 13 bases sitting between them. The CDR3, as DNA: TGTGCCACCCATACAGGGCGAGACGAGCAGTACTTC. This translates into CATHTGRDEQYF.

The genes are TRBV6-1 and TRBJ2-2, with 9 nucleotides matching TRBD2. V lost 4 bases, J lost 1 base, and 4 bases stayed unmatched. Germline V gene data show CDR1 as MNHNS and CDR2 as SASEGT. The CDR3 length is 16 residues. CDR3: CASSGPAGGNTGELFF. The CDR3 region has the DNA TGTGCCAGCAGTGGCCCAGCGGGGGGGAACACCGGGGAGCTGTTTTTT.

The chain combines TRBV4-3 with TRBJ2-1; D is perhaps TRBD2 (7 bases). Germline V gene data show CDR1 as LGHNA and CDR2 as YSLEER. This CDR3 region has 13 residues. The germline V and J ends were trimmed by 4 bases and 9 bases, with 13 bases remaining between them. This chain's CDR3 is CASSRKGGSEQFF. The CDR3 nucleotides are TGCGCCAGCAGCCGAAAGGGGGGGAGTGAGCAGTTCTTC.

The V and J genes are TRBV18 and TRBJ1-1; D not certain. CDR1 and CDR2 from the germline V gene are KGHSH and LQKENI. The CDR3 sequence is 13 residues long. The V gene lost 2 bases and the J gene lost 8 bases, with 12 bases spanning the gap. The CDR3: CASSPNMAAEAFF. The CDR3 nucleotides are TGTGCCAGCTCACCAAATATGGCGGCGGAAGCTTTCTTT.

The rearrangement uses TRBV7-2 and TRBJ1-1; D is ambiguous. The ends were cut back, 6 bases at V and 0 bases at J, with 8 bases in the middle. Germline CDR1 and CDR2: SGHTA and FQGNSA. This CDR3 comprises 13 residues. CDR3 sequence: CASRRALNTEAFF. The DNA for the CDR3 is TGTGCCAGCAGAAGGGCGCTGAACACTGAAGCTTTCTTT.

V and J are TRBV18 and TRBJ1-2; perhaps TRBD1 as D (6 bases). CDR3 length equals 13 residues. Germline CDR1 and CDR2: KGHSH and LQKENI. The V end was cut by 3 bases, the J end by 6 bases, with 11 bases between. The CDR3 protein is CASSPRGEDGYTF. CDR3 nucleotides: TGTGCCAGCTCACCGAGGGGGGAGGATGGCTACACCTTC. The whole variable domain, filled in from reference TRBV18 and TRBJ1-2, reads NAGVMQNPRHLVRRRGQEARLRCSPMKGHSHVYWYRQLPEEGLKFMVYLQKENIIDESGMPKERFSAEFPKEGPSILRIQQVVRGDSAAYFCASSPRGEDGYTFGSGTRLTVV.

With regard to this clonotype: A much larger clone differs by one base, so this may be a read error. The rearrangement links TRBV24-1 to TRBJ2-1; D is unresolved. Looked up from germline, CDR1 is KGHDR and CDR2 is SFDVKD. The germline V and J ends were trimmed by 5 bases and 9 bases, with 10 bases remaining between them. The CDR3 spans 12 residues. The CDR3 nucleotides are TGTGCCACCAGTGTTAATACGCCTGAGCAGTTCTTC. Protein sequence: CATSVNTPEQFF.

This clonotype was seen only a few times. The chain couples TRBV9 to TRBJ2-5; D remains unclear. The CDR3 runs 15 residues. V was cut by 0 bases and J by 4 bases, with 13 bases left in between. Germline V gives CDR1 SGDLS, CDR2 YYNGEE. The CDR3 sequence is CASSVGAASSETQYF. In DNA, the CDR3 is TGTGCCAGCAGCGTAGGGGCAGCCAGCTCAGAGACCCAGTACTTC.

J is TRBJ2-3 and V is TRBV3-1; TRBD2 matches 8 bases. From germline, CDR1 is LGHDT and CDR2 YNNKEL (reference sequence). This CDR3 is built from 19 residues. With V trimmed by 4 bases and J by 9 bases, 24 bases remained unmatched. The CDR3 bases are TGTGCCAGCAGCCGCAGGCTCCGCCTCAGCGGGGGTCGCGGCGTAACGCAGTATTTT. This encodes CASSRRLRLSGGRGVTQYF.

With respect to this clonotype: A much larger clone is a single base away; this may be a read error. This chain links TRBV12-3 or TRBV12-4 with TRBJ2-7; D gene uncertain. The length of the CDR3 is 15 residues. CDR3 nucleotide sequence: TGTGCCAGCAGTTTAGGTGGGCGGTCGCTAGACGAGCAGCACTTC. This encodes CASSLGGRSLDEQHF.

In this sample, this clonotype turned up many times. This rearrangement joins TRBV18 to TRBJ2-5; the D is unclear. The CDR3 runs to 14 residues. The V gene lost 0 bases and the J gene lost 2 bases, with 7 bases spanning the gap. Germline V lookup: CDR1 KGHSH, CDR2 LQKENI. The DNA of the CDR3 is TGTGCCAGCTCACCACCAGGGTCTCAAGAGACCCAGTACTTC. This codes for CASSPPGSQETQYF.

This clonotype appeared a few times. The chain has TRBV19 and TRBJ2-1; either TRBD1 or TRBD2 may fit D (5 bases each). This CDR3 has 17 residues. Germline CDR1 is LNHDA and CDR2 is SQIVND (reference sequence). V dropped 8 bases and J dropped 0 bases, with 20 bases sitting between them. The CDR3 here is CASGTIGDRSSYNEQFF. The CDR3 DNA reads TGTGCCAGTGGAACTATTGGGGACCGGAGCTCCTACAATGAGCAGTTCTTC.

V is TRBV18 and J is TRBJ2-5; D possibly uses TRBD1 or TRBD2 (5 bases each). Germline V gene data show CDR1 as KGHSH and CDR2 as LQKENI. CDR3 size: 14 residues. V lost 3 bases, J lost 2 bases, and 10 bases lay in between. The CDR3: CASSPRDGQETQYF. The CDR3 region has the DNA TGTGCCAGCTCACCCCGGGACGGTCAAGAGACCCAGTACTTC.

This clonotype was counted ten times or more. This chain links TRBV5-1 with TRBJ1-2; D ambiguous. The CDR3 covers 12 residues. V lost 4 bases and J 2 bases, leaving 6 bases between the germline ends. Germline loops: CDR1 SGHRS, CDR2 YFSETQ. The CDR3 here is CASSTDNYGYTF. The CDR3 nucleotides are TGCGCCAGCAGCACCGACAACTATGGCTACACCTTC.

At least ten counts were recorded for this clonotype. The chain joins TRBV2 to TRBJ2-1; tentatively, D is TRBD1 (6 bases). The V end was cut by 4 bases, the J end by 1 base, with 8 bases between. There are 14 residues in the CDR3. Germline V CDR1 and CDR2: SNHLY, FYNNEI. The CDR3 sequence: CASSVRGSYNEQFF. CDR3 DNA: TGTGCCAGCAGTGTCAGGGGATCCTACAATGAGCAGTTCTTC.

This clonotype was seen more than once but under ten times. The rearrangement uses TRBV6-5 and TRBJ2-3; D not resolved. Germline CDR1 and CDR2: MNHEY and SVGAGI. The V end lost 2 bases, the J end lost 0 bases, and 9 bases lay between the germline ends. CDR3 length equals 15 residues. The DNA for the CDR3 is TGTGCCAGCAGTTACGGGCTAAGAAGCACAGATACGCAGTATTTT. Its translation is CASSYGLRSTDTQYF.

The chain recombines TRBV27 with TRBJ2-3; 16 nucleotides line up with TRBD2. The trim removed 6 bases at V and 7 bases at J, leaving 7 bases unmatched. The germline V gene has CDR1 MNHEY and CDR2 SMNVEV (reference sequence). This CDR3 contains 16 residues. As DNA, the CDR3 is TGTGCCAGCAGACCCGGGACTAGCGGGGGGGCAAATACGCAGTATTTT. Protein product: CASRPGTSGGANTQYF.

DNA for the CDR3: TGTGCCAGCAGCCCGACGACTGGGGGAAGCGGCGGGGAGCTGTTTTTT. As protein: CASSPTTGGSGGELFF. The chain carries TRBV3-1 and TRBJ2-2; D is possibly TRBD1 or TRBD2 (5 bases each). Between the trimmed V and J ends, which lost 4 bases and 7 bases, there was a span of 19 bases. The germline gives CDR1 LGHDT, CDR2 YNNKEL (reference sequence). CDR3 length: 16 amino acids. Full variable domain (remainder filled in from reference TRBV3-1 and TRBJ2-2): DTAVSQTPKYLVTQMGNDKSIKCEQNLGHDTMYWYKQDSKKFLKIMFSYNNKELIINETVPNRFSPKSPDKAHLNLHINSLELGDSAVYFCASSPTTGGSGGELFFGEGSRLTVL.

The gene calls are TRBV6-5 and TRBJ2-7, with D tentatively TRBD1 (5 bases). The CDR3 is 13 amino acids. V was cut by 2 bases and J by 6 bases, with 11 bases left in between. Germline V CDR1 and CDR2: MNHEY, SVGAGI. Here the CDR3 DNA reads TGTGCCAGCAGTTACGGGCAGGACACCGAGCAGTACGTC. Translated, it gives CASSYGQDTEQYV.

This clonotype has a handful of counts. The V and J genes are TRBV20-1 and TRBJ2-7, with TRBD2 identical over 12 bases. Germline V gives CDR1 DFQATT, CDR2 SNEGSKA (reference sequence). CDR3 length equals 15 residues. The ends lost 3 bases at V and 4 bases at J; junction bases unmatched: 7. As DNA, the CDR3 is TGCAGTGCTAGTGTGACCGGACTAGCGGGGTACGAGCAGTACGTC. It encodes CSASVTGLAGYEQYV.

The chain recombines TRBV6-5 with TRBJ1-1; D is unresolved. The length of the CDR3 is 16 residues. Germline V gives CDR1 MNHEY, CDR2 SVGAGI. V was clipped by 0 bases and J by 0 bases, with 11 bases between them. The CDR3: CASSYSLVIMNTEAFF. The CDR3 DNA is TGTGCCAGCAGTTACTCACTGGTTATAATGAACACTGAAGCTTTCTTT.

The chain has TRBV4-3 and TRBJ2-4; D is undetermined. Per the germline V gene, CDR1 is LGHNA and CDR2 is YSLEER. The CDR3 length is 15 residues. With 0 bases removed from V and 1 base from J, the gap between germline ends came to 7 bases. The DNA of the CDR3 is TGCGCCAGCAGCCAAGAGTTGGGGGCCAAAAACATTCAGTACTTC. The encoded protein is CASSQELGAKNIQYF.

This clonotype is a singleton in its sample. The CDR3 protein is CASSRDGGYQPQHF. The CDR3 DNA follows: TGTGCCAGCAGCCGGGACGGCGGGTATCAGCCCCAGCATTTT. V usage is TRBV7-2 and J usage is TRBJ1-5; D may be TRBD1 (5 bases). Germline CDR1 is SGHTA and CDR2 is FQGNSA. Deletions cut 5 bases from V and 5 bases from J, with 13 bases between. The CDR3 spans 14 residues.

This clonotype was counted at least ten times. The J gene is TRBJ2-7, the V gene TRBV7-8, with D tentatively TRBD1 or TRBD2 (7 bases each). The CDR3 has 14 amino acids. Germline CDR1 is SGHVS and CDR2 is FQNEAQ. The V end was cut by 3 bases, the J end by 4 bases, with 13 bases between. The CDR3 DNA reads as TGTGCCAGCAGCTTTCAGGGGGGGCGGTACGAGCAGTACTTC. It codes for CASSFQGGRYEQYF.